This entry is about one T cell receptor (beta chain). Its recognized antigen is unknown. The record has no base qualities; no much larger clone is one base away. These data are taken from a study of cytomegalovirus exposure and HLA in healthy donors (dated by TCRdb to between 2016 and 2019). About the study as a whole: In an earlier analysis of 550 to 750 of the donors, 276 Gb of sequence data and 90 million to 130 million unique TCR beta sequences from about 190 million T cells were reported. An early release that covered some 630 HLA-typed donors contained approximately 320 gigabases of sequencing data and tens of millions of unique TCR sequences. The genetic ancestry cluster associated with self-reported Caucasian donors included about four fifths of the 300 to 450 genotyped donors. The study aimed to test whether signatures of past pathogen exposure could be identified by cataloging public T cell receptors. Using immunosequencing, the study profiled T cell repertoires from roughly 650 subjects and related those repertoires to cytomegalovirus serostatus. Along with the roughly 700-subject first cohort, a separate validation cohort of over a hundred different subjects was used. The study combined high-throughput TCR immunosequencing, statistical association of individual TCRs with disease status, and machine learning to predict cytomegalovirus infection status. A later analysis re-examined previously published TCR beta repertoires from roughly 650 donors and added high-resolution HLA genotyping to investigate patterns of TCR occurrence. The later analysis used no new phenotypic data to find candidate immune exposures, relying instead on TCR beta sequences and their occurrence across donors. An earlier analysis of 587 of the donors applied high-throughput TCR beta sequencing to assess whether each TCR beta V gene segment acted as functional or pseudogenic. Donor age, sex, ethnicity and CMV serostatus were compiled alongside the repertoire data. A later genetic analysis used genome-wide SNP genotypes for about 60% of the 666 donors, treating that subset as a discovery cohort. All discovery cohort repertoires had been generated on a single sequencing platform. Both class I and class II loci were covered by HLA typing, at four-digit resolution. The number of donors typed differed by locus, with about 629-630 for A, B, C, DRB1 and DQB1, around 500 for DQA1, nearly 610 for DPA1, and some 440 for DPB1. About five DR-DQ haplotypes were treated as single units for association and clustering because of strong linkage in the cohort. Among 300 to 500 genotyped donors of the cohort, an average of roughly 230,000 unique TCR beta nucleotide sequences was sequenced per donor, of which about 18% were non-productive. Study-level results and caveats: Immune exposure information for the cohort was limited to CMV serostatus. A further reported finding was that TCR beta sequences accurately predicted the HLA-A and HLA-B alleles for most subjects in the first cohort. The authors suggested that the approach could potentially be extended to other disease states and immunological phenotypes. A later analysis reported that several top co-occurrence clusters appeared linked to parvovirus B19, influenza, CMV and Epstein-Barr virus. Roughly uniform sequencing depth across donors was assumed in presence/absence analyses, although this assumption may not hold. A total of some 180 TCR beta chains were listed by the study as associated with cytomegalovirus. This cohort had only TCR beta chains sequenced, and the lack of alpha or paired-chain data limited which features could be detected. The classifier was reported to diagnose cytomegalovirus status with high specificity and sensitivity in both the original cohort and the validation cohort. Some IMGT-functional V segments, including TRBV6-2 and TRBV6-3, could not be distinguished by the 87-base-pair reads and were therefore excluded. A later analysis associated 16,951 TCR beta sequences with specific HLA alleles at a false discovery rate of 0.05. A cluster of highly shared sequence variants was judged likely to be a technical artifact of the sequencing pipeline. Three of the identified cytomegalovirus-associated TCR beta chains were confirmed in vitro to be specific for cytomegalovirus antigens. When HLA alleles, especially DR and DQ, strongly co-occurred, attributing TCR associations to individual alleles was difficult. A later genetic analysis associated a missense DCLRE1C variant with V-gene and J-gene trimming of TCR beta chains, and an independent cohort replicated the association. Seventeen rarely observed V segments, including chromosome 9 orphons, were excluded from the earlier analysis of some 590 of the donors because counts were too low. Because HLA typing was missing for some donors at each locus, association tests included only the typed subset. In an earlier analysis of under 600 of the donors, most TCR beta V segments were observed in productive rearrangements about 90% or about 30% of the time, broadly matching IMGT annotations. Compared with equally common non-associated chains, HLA-associated TCR beta chains in a later analysis were more clonally expanded and had lower generation probabilities. A later analysis found that most CMV-associated TCR beta chains appeared HLA-restricted, with HLA associations seemingly driven largely by CMV exposure. Linkage disequilibrium might explain the correlated functional status among segregating V segments, but an unknown experimental factor could not be ruled out. Most TCR sequences were observed very rarely across donors, whereas some public TCRs were present in many individuals. In a later genetic analysis, fewer N-insertions in productive TCRs were reported among donors in an Asian-associated ancestry cluster than the roughly 640-donor mean. In a later analysis, TCR association rates were found to vary across HLA loci, with the most associated TCRs seen for DRB1 alleles and the fewest for HLA-C alleles.

The cohort consisted of some 730 healthy bone marrow donors. All cohort members were sampled while nominally healthy, although unrecorded immune exposures were likely present. The donor was CMV seropositive and belonged to the group of 250 to 300 seropositive cohort members. A peripheral blood sample was provided by each donor, and peripheral blood mononuclear cells were used for TCR beta sequencing. The Qiagen DNeasy Blood Extraction Kit was used to extract genomic DNA from the blood cell samples. The CDR3 numbers 14 residues from cysteine through phenylalanine. Of the read, only the CDR3 DNA is kept; its 42 bases are in frame from base 1. Germline trimming: 6 bases from V, 7 bases from J; junction bases outside gene matches: 11. From a lookup of the germline V gene, CDR1 and CDR2 are MDHEN and SYDVKM. Library prep was done by the immunoSEQ multiplex PCR assay. A mixture of 60 forward primers for TCR Vbeta segments and 13 reverse primers for TCR Jbeta segments was used in the multiplex PCR. A multiplex PCR assay on genomic DNA amplified the CDR3 region of rearranged TCR beta genes. The amplified TCR beta libraries were sequenced on the Illumina HiSeq System as 87-base-pair reads. In the source study's methods: In a later analysis, about 80 million unique TCR beta chains were counted across the 500 to 850 repertoires, and some 10 million of these chains were shared by at least two donors. To remove PCR and sequencing errors, raw reads were error-corrected and collapsed into unique sequences using a nearest-neighbor algorithm that merged closely related sequences. To assign V, D and J gene segments, CDR3 sequences were aligned to IMGT reference sequences. For a sequence to be retained, a match of at least six nucleotides to both a V gene segment and a J gene segment was required. Rearrangements were called productive when the CDR3 lacked stop codons and stayed in frame with V and J; all others were non-productive. CDR3 was defined according to IMGT convention as the region running from the second conserved V-encoded cysteine to the conserved J-encoded phenylalanine. Sequences without an unambiguous match to a single V gene segment were excluded from the earlier analysis of a few hundred of the donors. An earlier analysis of 500 to 700 of the donors classified V segments as functional when productive rearrangements were above 56.7% and as segregating when the standard deviation between donors was above 5%. A statistical classification framework was built to diagnose cytomegalovirus status from the catalog of TCR beta chain sequences. In a later analysis, TCR nucleotide sequences were compared against IMGT/GENE-DB human TR gene sequences so that V and J genes could be assigned. In a later analysis, CDR3 sequences and most-parsimonious VDJ recombination scenarios were assigned using the TCRdist pipeline. In a later analysis, every TCR beta chain was defined by the combination of its CDR3 amino acid sequence and its V-gene family, and reads without a unique V-gene family were dropped. To address suspected cross-contamination and a sequencing artifact, a later analysis removed roughly 640 highly shared, low-generation-probability nucleotide sequences. In a later analysis, a clonal expansion index for each public chain was calculated from normalized within-repertoire ranks of inferred template counts. A later analysis computed generation probabilities with a VDJ recombination model fitted to out-of-frame rearrangements, and checked the results against IGoR. Hypergeometric tests were used in a later analysis to score TCR-TCR, TCR-HLA and TCR-CMV co-occurrence, with a repertoire-size bias correction applied to the TCR pairs. To estimate false discovery rates, a later analysis permuted the HLA or CMV assignments 20 times. In a later analysis, co-occurring TCRs were grouped with DBSCAN, and TCRdist sequence similarity was added when clustering was performed within HLA-allele-positive subsets. Repertoires with fewer than 30,000 or more than 120,000 public chains were left out of co-occurrence clustering, as were five repertoires with anomalous nucleotide sharing. What TCRdb holds here is the immuneACCESS table cut down to in-frame rearrangements. Part of the clones is not present; checked against another copy, under half of the missing clones reflect an unresolved V gene, and the others are unexplained. The DNA was the basis for D and trimming; V, J and clone size are from that table. The sample data list over 70,000 clones, and more than 55% of these were observed just once. In total, the top ten clones hold about 22% of the sample.

This TCR was recovered from a woman aged 45-65 years in good health and CMV-seropositive. The specimen was PBMCs. The V gene is TRBV28 and the J gene is TRBJ2-7, with 8 central nucleotides matching TRBD1. The nucleotide sequence reads as follows: TGTGCCAGCAGCCCCGGACAGGGAACTGGGGAGCAGTACTTC. Translation gives CASSPGQGTGEQYF.